This T cell receptor (beta chain) comes out of a study of blood T cell repertoires in COVID-19. Study at large: Specimens from acute and convalescent COVID-19 originated in the United States, Italy and Spain. Sample material is recorded as cDNA or gDNA derived from T cells, B-cell-depleted T cells, or PBMCs.

Per the study methods: Estimates of nucleated cell counts were drawn from the amplification of reference gene primers. Libraries were prepared by immunoSEQ multiplex PCR; TCRdb keeps only in-frame clonotypes and omits some of them. The V and J calls and the clone size are those of that table, but D and trimming were determined from the DNA. The sample shows under 200,000 clones, roughly 84% of them seen only once. Per germline, CDR1 SGDLS and CDR2 YYNGEE. This CDR3 is 14 amino acids long. The V gene lost 1 base and the J gene lost 1 base, with 7 bases spanning the gap. The sequencing sample was made of peripheral blood. The V and J genes are TRBV9 and TRBJ2-3; no clear D. The clonotype originates from a man between 60 and 75 years old who had recovered from COVID-19. The CDR3: CASSVSVRTDTQYF. As DNA, the CDR3 is TGTGCCAGCAGCGTAAGCGTTCGCACAGATACGCAGTATTTT.